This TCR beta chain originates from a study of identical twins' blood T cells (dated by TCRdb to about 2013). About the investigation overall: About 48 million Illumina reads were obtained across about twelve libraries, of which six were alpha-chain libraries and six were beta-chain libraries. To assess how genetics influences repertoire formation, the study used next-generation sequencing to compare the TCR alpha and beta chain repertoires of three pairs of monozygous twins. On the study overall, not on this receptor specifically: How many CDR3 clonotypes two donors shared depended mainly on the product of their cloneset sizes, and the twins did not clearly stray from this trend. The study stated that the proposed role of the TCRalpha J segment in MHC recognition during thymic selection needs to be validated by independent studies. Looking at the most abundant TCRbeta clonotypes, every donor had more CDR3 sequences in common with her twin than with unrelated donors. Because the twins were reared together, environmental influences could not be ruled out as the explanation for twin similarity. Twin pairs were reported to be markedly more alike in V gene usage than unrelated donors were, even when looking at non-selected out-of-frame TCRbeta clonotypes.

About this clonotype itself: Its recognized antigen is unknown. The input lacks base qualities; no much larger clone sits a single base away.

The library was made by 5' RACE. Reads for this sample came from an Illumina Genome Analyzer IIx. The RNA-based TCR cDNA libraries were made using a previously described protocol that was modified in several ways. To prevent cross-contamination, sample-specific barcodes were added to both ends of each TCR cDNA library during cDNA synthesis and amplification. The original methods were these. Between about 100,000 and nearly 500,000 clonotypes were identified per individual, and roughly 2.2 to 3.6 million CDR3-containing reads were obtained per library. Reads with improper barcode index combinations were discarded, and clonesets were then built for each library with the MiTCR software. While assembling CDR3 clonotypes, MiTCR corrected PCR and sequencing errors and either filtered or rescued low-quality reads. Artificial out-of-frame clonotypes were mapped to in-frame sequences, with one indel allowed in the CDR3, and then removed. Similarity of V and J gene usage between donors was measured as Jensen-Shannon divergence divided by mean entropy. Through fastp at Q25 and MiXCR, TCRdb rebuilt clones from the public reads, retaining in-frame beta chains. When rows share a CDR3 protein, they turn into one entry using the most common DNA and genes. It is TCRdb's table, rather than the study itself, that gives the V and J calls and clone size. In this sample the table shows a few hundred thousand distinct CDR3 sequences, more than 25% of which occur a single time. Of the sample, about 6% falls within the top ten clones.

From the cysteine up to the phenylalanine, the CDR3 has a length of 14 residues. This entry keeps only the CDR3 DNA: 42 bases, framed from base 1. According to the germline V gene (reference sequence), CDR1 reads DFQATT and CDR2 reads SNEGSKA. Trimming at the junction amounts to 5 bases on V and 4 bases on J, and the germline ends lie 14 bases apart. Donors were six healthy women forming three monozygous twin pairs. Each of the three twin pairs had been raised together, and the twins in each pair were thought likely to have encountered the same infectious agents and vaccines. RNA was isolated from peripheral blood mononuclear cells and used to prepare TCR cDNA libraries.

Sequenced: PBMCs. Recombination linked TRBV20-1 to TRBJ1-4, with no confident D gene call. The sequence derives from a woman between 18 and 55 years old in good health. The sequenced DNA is TGCAGTGCTTCCGTGGGGTCTCATAATGAAAAACTGTTTTTT. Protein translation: CSASVGSHNEKLFF.